What follows are 14 T cell receptor beta chains derived from one specimen sequenced in a study of blood T cell repertoires in COVID-19. Clones were sequenced by immunoSEQ multiplex PCR, and TCRdb holds only the in-frame ones, with some missing. The top ten hold about a tenth of the sample, which has around 230,000 clones, around 90% seen once. Specimen: PBMCs or T cells enriched from blood (not recorded which). These receptors came from a man younger than 35 with acute COVID-19.

CDR3 nucleotides: TGTGCCAGCAGCTTAGGTGGGACTAGCGGGTACAATGAGCAGTTCTTC. This codes for CASSLGGTSGYNEQFF. The chain carries TRBV11-3 and TRBJ2-1; 12 bases align to TRBD2. Trimming removed 1 base from V and 4 bases from J; junction bases left unmatched: 2. The CDR3 loop spans 16 amino acids. CDR1 and CDR2 (germline): SGHNT, YENEEA.

Only a few counts were recorded for this clone. The chain has TRBV3-1 (or the pseudogene TRBV3-2) and TRBJ2-7; 7 bases are a match to TRBD1. The CDR3 length is 16 residues. Trimming at V came to 0 bases and at J to 4 bases, leaving 9 bases not matched to a gene. The germline V gene has CDR1 LGHDT and CDR2 YNNKEL (reference sequence). In nucleotides, the CDR3 is TGTGCCAGCAGCCAAGATAGCACAGGGGTCTTTTACGAGCAGTACTTC. This gives the protein CASSQDSTGVFYEQYF.

The chain joins TRBV19 to TRBJ1-2; 10 nucleotides line up with TRBD1. V trimming: 3 bases; J trimming: 7 bases; junction bases outside the gene matches: 8. In germline, CDR1 is LNHDA, CDR2 SQIVND (reference sequence). The CDR3 spans 15 residues. Written as DNA, the CDR3 is TGTGCCAGTAGTATCCGGGACAGGGGATCTTCTGGCTACACCTTC. The encoded protein is CASSIRDRGSSGYTF.

The V and J genes are TRBV4-2 and TRBJ2-7; 8 bases fit TRBD1. J was trimmed by 2 bases and V by 2 bases; bases with no gene match: 5. Germline loops: CDR1 LGHNA, CDR2 YNFKEQ. CDR3 length equals 15 residues. The CDR3 region has the DNA TGTGCCAGCAGCCAACAGGGGGCTCCAACCTACGAGCAGTACTTC. Translating it yields CASSQQGAPTYEQYF.

The J gene is TRBJ2-6, the V gene TRBV6-2 or TRBV6-3, with D possibly being TRBD1 (5 bases). V was trimmed by 4 bases and J by 2 bases, leaving 6 bases between them. CDR1 is MNHEY and CDR2 is SVGEGT in the germline V gene. The CDR3 is 14 residues long. Written as DNA, the CDR3 is TGTGCCAGCAGTTCACAGGCTGGGGCCAACGTCCTGACTTTC. This gives the protein CASSSQAGANVLTF.

The gene calls are TRBV11-3 and TRBJ1-1; possible D gene TRBD1, 6 bases. The V and J ends lost 5 bases and 6 bases respectively, with 19 bases between them. The CDR3 covers 15 residues. Looked up from germline, CDR1 is SGHNT and CDR2 is YENEEA. The CDR3 region is CASSPPQDRYAEAFF. DNA for the CDR3: TGTGCCAGCAGCCCACCTCAAGACAGGTACGCTGAAGCTTTCTTT.

The chain recombines TRBV6-2 or TRBV6-3 with TRBJ2-1, with D possibly TRBD2 on 5 matching bases. This CDR3 comprises 13 residues. Trimming cost V 2 bases and J 8 bases, with 10 bases left between them. Germline CDR1 and CDR2: MNHEY and SVGEGT. CDR3 region: CASSYREADEQFF. CDR3 coding DNA: TGTGCCAGCAGTTACCGGGAAGCGGATGAGCAGTTCTTC.

The V gene is TRBV2, the J gene TRBJ2-5; D is perhaps TRBD2 (6 bases). Looked up from germline, CDR1 is SNHLY and CDR2 is FYNNEI. This CDR3 has 13 amino acids. V shed 7 bases and J shed 2 bases, with 11 bases lying between them. CDR3: CASTRRGQETQYF. The CDR3 bases are TGTGCCAGCACCCGACGGGGGCAAGAGACCCAGTACTTC. The variable domain in full, with the rest retrieved from reference TRBV2 and TRBJ2-5, is EPEVTQTPSHQVTQMGQEVILRCVPISNHLYFYWYRQILGQKVEFLVSFYNNEISEKSEIFDDQFSVERPDGSNFTLKIRSTKLEDSAMYFCASTRRGQETQYFGPGTRLLVL.

V and J are TRBV7-9 and TRBJ2-3; TRBD2 matches 10 bases. There are 17 residues in the CDR3. The trim removed 5 bases at V and 7 bases at J, leaving 15 bases unmatched. Looked up from germline, CDR1 is SEHNR and CDR2 is FQNEAQ (reference sequence). The CDR3 is CASSLSGRALTGNTQYF. In nucleotides, the CDR3 is TGTGCCAGCAGCCTCAGCGGGAGGGCCCTCACCGGCAATACGCAGTATTTT. Using reference TRBV7-9 and TRBJ2-3 for the parts outside the CDR3, the full variable domain is DTGVSQNPRHKITKRGQNVTFRCDPISEHNRLYWYRQTLGQGPEFLTYFQNEAQLEKSRLLSDRFSAERPKGSFSTLEIQRTEQGDSAMYLCASSLSGRALTGNTQYFGPGTRLTVL.

The chain links TRBV9 to TRBJ1-1; the D gene is possibly TRBD1 (5 bases). Per the germline V gene, CDR1 is SGDLS and CDR2 is YYNGEE. This CDR3 is built from 14 residues. Trimming left V 3 bases short and J 4 bases short, with 13 bases between. CDR3 loop: CASSAFGGGTEAFF. CDR3 sequence (DNA): TGTGCCAGCAGCGCCTTCGGGGGGGGCACTGAAGCTTTCTTT.

The chain joins TRBV4-2 to TRBJ2-3; tentative D call: TRBD2 (5 bases). The V end was cut by 2 bases, the J end by 4 bases, with 13 bases between. Germline CDR1 reads LGHNA; CDR2 reads YNFKEQ. The CDR3 spans 15 residues. CDR3 residues: CASSQSIGAADTQYF. The CDR3 region has the DNA TGTGCCAGCAGCCAATCCATTGGAGCGGCAGATACGCAGTATTTT.

The rearrangement uses TRBV5-1 and TRBJ2-1; no clear D gene. With 4 bases removed from V and 9 bases from J, the gap between germline ends came to 20 bases. The CDR3 is made up of 15 amino acids. Looked up from germline, CDR1 is SGHRS and CDR2 is YFSETQ. The CDR3 DNA reads as TGCGCCAGCAGCCTAGTGGTAGGTTCCGGTGTTGAGCAGTTCTTC. Protein: CASSLVVGSGVEQFF.

This chain uses TRBV11-1 with TRBJ1-1; 9 positions match TRBD1. CDR1 is SGHAT, CDR2 FQDESV, per germline (reference sequence). J was trimmed by 8 bases and V by 1 base; bases with no gene match: 5. This CDR3 is built from 14 residues. The chain's CDR3 is CASSLVYGTGEAFF. The CDR3 coding sequence is TGTGCCAGCAGCTTAGTCTACGGGACAGGGGAAGCTTTCTTT.

This clone appeared many times. The chain is built from TRBV20-1 and TRBJ2-7; TRBD2 aligns across 10 bases. CDR1 and CDR2 from the germline V gene are DFQATT and SNEGSKA (reference sequence). The trim removed 3 bases at V and 6 bases at J, leaving 8 bases unmatched. The CDR3 extends over 14 amino acids. CDR3 DNA sequence: TGCAGTGCTAGTAGGAGCGGGAGGGCCAGCGAGCAGTACTTC. This gives the protein CSASRSGRASEQYF.